What follows are 30 T cell receptor beta chains derived from one specimen sequenced in a study of T cell repertoires in cytomegalovirus infection. TCRdb itself ran the reads through MiXCR, one entry per CDR3 protein. The sample contains 250,000 to 350,000 distinct CDR3 sequences, roughly 23% of which appear only once. The sequenced sample was PBMCs. Receptors originate from a human donor in good health (CMV status not recorded). Some clones in this sample may be carry-over from other donors' samples.

This clonotype was seen many times. The chain carries TRBV12-3 or TRBV12-4 and TRBJ2-1; 8 positions agree with TRBD2. The length of the CDR3 is 15 residues. After removal of 2 bases from V and 7 bases from J, the junction contained 7 bases not matched to a gene. For the CDR3, the DNA is TGTGCCAGCAGTTTATACGGGAGGGCCGAGAATGAGCAGTTCTTC. This gives the protein CASSLYGRAENEQFF.

This clonotype was recorded at least ten times. The V gene is TRBV7-2, the J gene TRBJ2-1, with unresolved D. In germline, CDR1 is SGHTA, CDR2 FQGNSA. This CDR3 has 13 residues. The V gene lost 0 bases and the J gene lost 7 bases, with 7 bases spanning the gap. CDR3 residues: CASSLAGLNEQFF. As DNA, the CDR3 is TGTGCCAGCAGCTTAGCCGGGCTAAATGAGCAGTTCTTC.

This clonotype turned up a few times. The V call is TRBV6-1, the J call TRBJ2-1; TRBD2 agrees at 9 bases. Per germline, CDR1 MNHNS and CDR2 SASEGT. The junction had 10 bases not matched to a gene; V was cut back by 4 bases and J by 9 bases. The CDR3 is 15 amino acids. The CDR3, as DNA: TGTGCCAGCAGTGGGGTGGCGGGGGGGTTGAGTGAGCAGTTCTTC. Protein: CASSGVAGGLSEQFF.

This clonotype was seen a few times. V and J are TRBV28 and TRBJ2-2; D unclear. CDR3 size: 13 residues. V lost 3 bases, J lost 5 bases, and 7 bases lay in between. Germline V gives CDR1 MDHEN, CDR2 SYDVKM. The CDR3 DNA reads as TGTGCCAGCAGTTTCCCCGCGACCGGGGAGCTGTTTTTT. Encoded protein: CASSFPATGELFF.

This clonotype has only a few counts. V gene TRBV6-6 combines with J gene TRBJ2-1; 13 bases are shared with TRBD2. V lost 3 bases, J lost 4 bases, and 6 bases stayed unmatched. Germline assignment: CDR1 MNHNY and CDR2 SVGAGI (reference sequence). The CDR3 length is 17 residues. CDR3 nucleotides: TGTGCCAGCAGTTATTTTGGGACTAGCGGGACGTACAATGAGCAGTTCTTC. It yields the protein CASSYFGTSGTYNEQFF.

The chain combines TRBV7-2 with TRBJ2-2; no clear D gene. CDR3 length equals 13 residues. Germline lookup yields CDR1 SGHTA and CDR2 FQGNSA. V lost 3 bases, J lost 5 bases, and 7 bases lay in between. The CDR3 loop is CASSFGPTGELFF. CDR3 sequence (DNA): TGTGCCAGCAGCTTTGGACCTACCGGGGAGCTGTTTTTT.

The chain is built from TRBV19 and TRBJ2-6; no definite D call. Trimming took 2 bases from V and 2 from J, leaving 7 bases between them. The CDR3 is 15 residues long. Germline assignment: CDR1 LNHDA and CDR2 SQIVND (reference sequence). CDR3 bases: TGTGCCAGTAGTATAAGTACAGCTGGGGCCAACGTCCTGACTTTC. Translated, it gives CASSISTAGANVLTF.

In its sample, this clonotype was seen many times. The chain has TRBV11-2 and TRBJ2-6; 11 bases align to TRBD1. The CDR3 length is 18 residues. Per the germline V gene, CDR1 is SGHAT and CDR2 is FQNNGV. With V trimmed by 5 bases and J by 0 bases, 6 bases remained unmatched. For the CDR3, the DNA is TGTGCCAGCAGCCCCGGACAGGGGGCCGCCTCTGGGGCCAACGTCCTGACTTTC. Translated: CASSPGQGAASGANVLTF.

This clonotype was counted only a few times. The chain carries TRBV6-5 and TRBJ1-6; 9 nucleotides line up with TRBD1. This CDR3 has 14 residues. Germline CDR1 is MNHEY and CDR2 is SVGAGI. V gave up 6 bases and J gave up 9 bases; unmatched junction bases: 6. CDR3 DNA: TGTGCCAGCAGCTGGGACAGGGAGGCTTCACCCCTCCACTTT. This sequence encodes CASSWDREASPLHF.

This clonotype was seen many times. The chain joins TRBV19 to TRBJ2-7; 8 bases map to TRBD2. Germline V gene sequence: CDR1 LNHDA, CDR2 SQIVND (reference sequence). V trimming: 3 bases; J trimming: 3 bases; junction bases outside the gene matches: 4. The CDR3 loop spans 14 amino acids. Here the CDR3 DNA reads TGTGCCAGTAGTATTCCGGGACTAGTCTACGAGCAGTACTTC. Its protein is CASSIPGLVYEQYF.

The sample holds one count of this clonotype. The chain carries TRBV25-1 and TRBJ2-2, with D uncertain. The germline gives CDR1 MGHDK, CDR2 SYGVNS. V lost 3 bases, J lost 0 bases, and 11 bases lay in between. The CDR3 runs 16 residues. The CDR3 spells CASSDLSSANTGELFF. CDR3 DNA sequence: TGTGCCAGCAGTGACTTGTCGAGTGCGAACACCGGGGAGCTGTTTTTT.

This clonotype has only a few counts. V usage is TRBV28 and J usage is TRBJ2-1, with 8 bases matching TRBD2. CDR3 size: 16 residues. Unmatched junction bases numbered 9, after V lost 5 bases and J lost 3 bases. Looked up from germline, CDR1 is MDHEN and CDR2 is SYDVKM. CDR3: CASSAEERENYNEQFF. CDR3 sequence (DNA): TGTGCCAGCAGTGCCGAGGAGCGGGAGAACTACAATGAGCAGTTCTTC.

The sample holds a few counts of this clonotype. This chain links TRBV19 with TRBJ2-7; TRBD2 is a possible D gene (5 bases). Trimming removed 3 bases at V and 3 bases at J, with 9 bases between. This CDR3 is 13 amino acids long. CDR1 is LNHDA, CDR2 SQIVND, per germline (reference sequence). The CDR3 protein is CASSIGLIYEQYF. CDR3 DNA: TGTGCCAGTAGTATCGGACTGATCTACGAGCAGTACTTC.

This clonotype has only a few counts. The gene calls are TRBV3-1 and TRBJ1-2, with D hard to call. Germline CDR1 reads LGHDT; CDR2 reads YNNKEL (reference sequence). This CDR3 is 15 amino acids long. The V end lost 0 bases, the J end lost 8 bases, and 16 bases lay between the germline ends. DNA for the CDR3: TGTGCCAGCAGCCAAGATGCAGTTCTCATGGGCGGCTACACCTTC. It translates to CASSQDAVLMGGYTF.

This clonotype has ten or more counts. J is TRBJ2-5 and V is TRBV7-2; 11 bases map to TRBD2. Germline values: CDR1 SGHTA, CDR2 FQGNSA. The CDR3 covers 15 residues. The V gene end was trimmed by 2 bases and the J gene end by 3 bases; junction bases not matched to a gene: 2. CDR3 coding DNA: TGTGCCAGCAGCTTACAACTAGCGGGGGAAGAGACCCAGTACTTC. Translated, it gives CASSLQLAGEETQYF.

This clonotype occurred once. The chain carries TRBV19 and TRBJ2-7, with unresolved D. The CDR3 runs 14 residues. V lost 3 bases and J 1 base, leaving 10 bases between the germline ends. Per germline, CDR1 LNHDA and CDR2 SQIVND (reference sequence). DNA of the CDR3: TGTGCCAGTAGTATCCGGGTCTCGTCCTACGAGCAGTACTTC. Its translation: CASSIRVSSYEQYF.

The chain carries TRBV7-2 and TRBJ2-7, with 11 bases lining up with TRBD2. V trimming: 5 bases; J trimming: 1 base; junction bases outside the gene matches: 13. The germline V gene has CDR1 SGHTA and CDR2 FQGNSA. CDR3 length: 18 amino acids. The CDR3 protein is CASSARALAGGKSYEQYF. The DNA of the CDR3 is TGTGCCAGCAGCGCCCGAGCCCTAGCGGGAGGCAAATCCTACGAGCAGTACTTC.

This sequence joins TRBV29-1 and TRBJ2-1, with TRBD2 as a possible D gene (6 bases). The CDR3 covers 15 residues. V lost 4 bases and J 6 bases, leaving 19 bases between the germline ends. CDR1 and CDR2 from the germline V gene are SQVTM and ANQGSEA. Here the CDR3 DNA reads TGCAGCGTTGCCGGCCCGCAGGGAGCGGGCAATGAGCAGTTCTTC. Its protein is CSVAGPQGAGNEQFF.

The V gene is TRBV2, the J gene TRBJ2-5, with D uncertain. Germline CDR1 SNHLY, CDR2 FYNNEI. This CDR3 spans 12 amino acids. V lost 3 bases and J 5 bases, leaving 7 bases between the germline ends. CDR3 protein: CASSDLGETQYF. In DNA, the CDR3 is TGTGCCAGCAGTGATTTGGGGGAGACCCAGTACTTC. The full variable domain, completed using reference TRBV2 and TRBJ2-5, is EPEVTQTPSHQVTQMGQEVILRCVPISNHLYFYWYRQILGQKVEFLVSFYNNEISEKSEIFDDQFSVERPDGSNFTLKIRSTKLEDSAMYFCASSDLGETQYFGPGTRLLVL.

This clonotype was counted only a few times. This CDR3 is CASSLETGATNEKLFF. CDR3 bases: TGTGCCAGCAGCTTAGAAACAGGGGCAACTAATGAAAAACTGTTTTTT. The chain is built from TRBV11-2 and TRBJ1-4; TRBD1 matches 7 bases. The CDR3 totals 16 residues. V trimming: 0 bases; J trimming: 0 bases; junction bases outside the gene matches: 1. Per germline, CDR1 SGHAT and CDR2 FQNNGV.

CDR3 nucleotide sequence: TGTGCCAGCACCCCCTCCGGACTGGCGGGGCCCAAGGGGACCGGGGAGCTGTTTTTT. Protein sequence: CASTPSGLAGPKGTGELFF. The chain links TRBV28 to TRBJ2-2; perhaps TRBD2 as D (6 bases). V lost 7 bases and J 5 bases, leaving 29 bases between the germline ends. The CDR3 has 19 residues. Germline-derived CDR1 and CDR2 are MDHEN and SYDVKM.

This clonotype was seen many times. This rearrangement joins TRBV2 to TRBJ1-6; weak D call: TRBD1 (5 bases). The germline CDR1 and CDR2 sequences are SNHLY and FYNNEI. The CDR3 loop spans 14 amino acids. V lost 5 bases to trimming and J lost 4 bases, with 9 bases between them. CDR3: CASSSGPYNSPLHF. In DNA form, the CDR3 reads TGTGCCAGCAGTTCGGGACCTTATAATTCACCCCTCCACTTT.

This clonotype has at least ten counts. The gene calls are TRBV4-3 and TRBJ1-5; perhaps TRBD1 as D (5 bases). Germline lookup yields CDR1 LGHNA and CDR2 YSLEER. The CDR3 covers 15 residues. Trimming removed 2 bases at V and 2 bases at J, with 10 bases between. This chain's CDR3 is CASSQTGAGNQPQHF. The CDR3 coding sequence is TGCGCCAGCAGCCAAACCGGGGCCGGCAATCAGCCCCAGCATTTT.

The chain employs TRBV10-3 and TRBJ1-2; 7 nucleotides align to TRBD1. Germline CDR1 is ENHRY and CDR2 is SYGVKD. The CDR3 is 13 residues long. The J segment lost 6 bases and the V segment lost 7 bases, leaving 8 bases of the junction unmatched. The CDR3 DNA reads TGTGCCATCACCCGACAGGGAAGCGATGGCTACACCTTC. Protein product: CAITRQGSDGYTF.

J is TRBJ2-7 and V is TRBV28; the D is unclear. CDR1 and CDR2 (germline): MDHEN, SYDVKM. This CDR3 is 12 amino acids long. The V end lost 6 bases, the J end lost 3 bases, and 9 bases lay between the germline ends. CDR3 protein: CASSPFGYEQYF. The DNA of the CDR3 is TGTGCCAGCAGCCCCTTCGGCTACGAGCAGTACTTC. The full variable domain, completed using reference TRBV28 and TRBJ2-7, is DVKVTQSSRYLVKRTGEKVFLECVQDMDHENMFWYRQDPGLGLRLIYFSYDVKMKEKGDIPEGYSVSREKKERFSLILESASTNQTSMYLCASSPFGYEQYFGPGTRLTVT.

The J gene is TRBJ2-5, the V gene TRBV6-1; maybe TRBD1 (5 bases). Trimming removed 1 base from V and 5 bases from J, with 11 bases in between. CDR1 is MNHNS, CDR2 SASEGT, per germline. The CDR3 totals 14 residues. The CDR3 DNA reads as TGTGCCAGCAGTGAAGGGGGCCAAGGGGAGACCCAGTACTTC. Amino acid sequence: CASSEGGQGETQYF.

The rearrangement uses TRBV2 and TRBJ2-3, with no clear D. CDR3 length: 12 residues. V lost 7 bases and J lost 6, with 11 bases in between. Per the germline V gene, CDR1 is SNHLY and CDR2 is FYNNEI. The CDR3 DNA reads as TGTGCCAGCAAGGAGCAACTTGATACGCAGTATTTT. This gives the protein CASKEQLDTQYF.

Concerning this clonotype itself: A much larger clone differs from this one at a single base, so this may be a read error. The chain is built from TRBV7-6 and TRBJ2-5; maybe TRBD2 (5 bases). The CDR3 is made up of 14 amino acids. Germline CDR1 is SGHVS and CDR2 is FNYEAQ. In DNA form, the CDR3 reads TGTGTCAGCAGCGCCGGACCCCGAGGGGAGACCCAGTACTTC. Amino acids: CVSSAGPRGETQYF.

Ten or more counts support this clonotype. V is TRBV7-9 and J is TRBJ1-3; D is unclear. V was pared by 5 bases and J by 8 bases, with 10 bases between. This CDR3 comprises 12 residues. From germline, CDR1 is SEHNR and CDR2 FQNEAQ (reference sequence). CDR3 coding DNA: TGTGCCAGCAGCCCGAACACGGACACCATATATTTT. Translated, it gives CASSPNTDTIYF.

This clonotype showed up many times. J is TRBJ2-7 and V is TRBV7-4; 8 positions match TRBD1. This CDR3 spans 15 amino acids. CDR1 is SGHVT and CDR2 is SQSDAQ in the germline V gene. The junction had 8 bases not matched to a gene; V was cut back by 7 bases and J by 0 bases. CDR3: CASIKQGGRSYEQYV. The DNA of the CDR3 is TGTGCCAGCATCAAACAGGGGGGCCGCTCCTACGAGCAGTACGTC.